Here is one T cell receptor (beta chain) with its context. This CDR3 contains 18 residues. From germline, CDR1 is SGHVS and CDR2 FQNEAQ. This specimen comes from a study of tumor-infiltrating lymphocytes in oesophageal squamous cell carcinoma. TCRdb called the PCR reads again in MiXCR, with one record for every CDR3 protein. The table includes approximately 15,000 distinct CDR3 sequences, roughly 55% detected once. The TCR comes from a male donor with esophageal squamous cell carcinoma. This sequence joins TRBV7-8 and TRBJ2-3; TRBD2 matches at 9 bases. The last part of the DNA fits TRBJ2-7 better; the J call may be wrong. The sequenced sample was esophageal tumor tissue. CDR3 DNA sequence: TGTGCCAGCAGCTTAGCGCGGGCTGGCGGGAGGGTCCTCTACGAGCAGTACTTC. This gives the protein CASSLARAGGRVLYEQYF.